These 20 T cell receptor beta chains were all obtained from the same sample, sequenced in a study of blood T cell repertoires in COVID-19. Here immunoSEQ multiplex PCR was the method, and the copy in TCRdb shows in-frame clones only, minus some. The sample has about 200,000 clones; about 80% are singletons. The source material was peripheral blood. These receptors were collected from a woman aged 80 or over with COVID-19, enrolled during active disease.

This rearrangement joins TRBV21-1 to TRBJ2-2; the DNA was not compared with TRBD1, the D call given in the table. TRBV21-1 corresponds to a pseudogene. This CDR3 is built from 16 residues. CDR3 amino acids: CASSNRTAVNTGELFF. DNA of the CDR3: TGTGCCAGCAGCAACCGGACAGCGGTGAACACCGGGGAGCTGTTTTTT.

The CDR3: CASSSTMTGGYFSGNTIYF. CDR3 in DNA: TGTGCCAGCTCATCGACTATGACAGGGGGGTACTTCTCTGGAAACACCATATATTTT. The chain combines TRBV18 with TRBJ1-3; 9 bases are a match to TRBD1. Germline V CDR1 and CDR2: KGHSH, LQKENI. The V gene end was trimmed by 5 bases and the J gene end by 0 bases; junction bases not matched to a gene: 14. This CDR3 comprises 19 residues.

The J gene is TRBJ1-4, the V gene TRBV5-1; D is perhaps TRBD1 (6 bases). Trimming cost V 4 bases and J 5 bases, with 18 bases left between them. Per germline, CDR1 SGHRS and CDR2 YFSETQ. CDR3 size: 16 residues. The CDR3 sequence is CASSLVLQGKNEKLFF. The CDR3 bases are TGCGCCAGCAGCCTTGTCCTACAGGGAAAGAATGAAAAACTGTTTTTT.

V and J are TRBV28 and TRBJ1-5, with 8 bases matching TRBD1. The germline gives CDR1 MDHEN, CDR2 SYDVKM. Trimming removed 8 bases from V and 2 bases from J; junction bases left unmatched: 14. This CDR3 spans 17 amino acids. The CDR3 protein is CASRQGTYPEGNQPQHF. CDR3 bases: TGTGCCAGCCGACAGGGGACCTACCCAGAAGGCAATCAGCCCCAGCATTTT.

The genes are TRBV5-1 and TRBJ1-1; 8 nucleotides agree with TRBD1. J was trimmed by 10 bases and V by 0 bases; bases with no gene match: 8. The length of the CDR3 is 14 residues. Looked up from germline, CDR1 is SGHRS and CDR2 is YFSETQ. The CDR3 coding sequence is TGCGCCAGCAGCTTGGGGGACAGGTCACAGGGAGCTTTCTTT. Translation: CASSLGDRSQGAFF.

This chain uses TRBV6-1 with TRBJ2-7, with 8 bases lining up with TRBD2. Germline values: CDR1 MNHNS, CDR2 SASEGT. Trimming took 3 bases from V and 5 from J; bases not matched to a gene: 9. The CDR3 length is 15 residues. This chain's CDR3 is CASSESGTSPHEQYF. The DNA of the CDR3 is TGTGCCAGCAGTGAGTCAGGGACTAGTCCTCACGAGCAGTACTTC.

This chain connects TRBV5-8 to TRBJ1-6; tentatively, D is TRBD1 (5 bases). The CDR3 covers 12 residues. V lost 5 bases and J 11 bases, leaving 11 bases between the germline ends. Germline-derived CDR1 and CDR2 are SGHTS and YDEGEE. The CDR3, as DNA: TGTGCCAGCAGATGGGGCGTGGCACCCCTCCACTTT. Residues: CASRWGVAPLHF.

This chain connects TRBV29-1 to TRBJ2-7, with 7 positions matching TRBD2. CDR1 and CDR2 (germline): SQVTM, ANQGSEA. Germline trimming cut 7 bases from V and 6 bases from J; bases unmatched to any gene: 9. The CDR3 consists of 12 residues. The CDR3 spells CSARAGRGEQYF. CDR3 DNA: TGCAGCGCCCGGGCGGGGAGGGGCGAGCAGTACTTC.

V is TRBV5-1 and J is TRBJ1-2; TRBD1 matches 7 bases. The germline V gene has CDR1 SGHRS and CDR2 YFSETQ. Trimming removed 4 bases from V and 4 bases from J; junction bases left unmatched: 4. CDR3 length equals 13 residues. The CDR3 DNA reads TGCGCCAGCAGCCCGGGACAGACCTATGGCTACACCTTC. Its translation is CASSPGQTYGYTF.

The gene calls are TRBV4-1 and TRBJ1-2; 7 bases align to TRBD1. CDR3 length: 14 amino acids. Trimming at V came to 3 bases and at J to 8 bases, leaving 9 bases not matched to a gene. CDR1 MGHRA and CDR2 YSYEKL come from the germline V gene. The CDR3 region has the DNA TGCGCCAGCAGCCACAGGGGGATCCTCTTCGGCTACACCTTC. Residues: CASSHRGILFGYTF.

In its sample, this clone was seen a few times. The chain recombines TRBV7-9 with TRBJ2-3; TRBD2 is a possible D gene (5 bases). The CDR3 runs 12 residues. V was cut by 5 bases and J by 4 bases, with 7 bases left in between. Germline V gene sequence: CDR1 SEHNR, CDR2 FQNEAQ (reference sequence). The CDR3 bases are TGTGCCAGCAGCCCGGGGTCAGATACGCAGTATTTT. Translating it yields CASSPGSDTQYF.

The table lists this clone with a few counts. J is TRBJ2-6 and V is TRBV7-2; 7 bases are a match to TRBD1. This CDR3 has 19 amino acids. Germline V CDR1 and CDR2: SGHTA, FQGNSA. After removal of 5 bases from V and 0 bases from J, the junction contained 13 bases not matched to a gene. CDR3 bases: TGTGCCAGCAGCCGTCGTTCCGGGACAGCTAACTCTGGGGCCAACGTCCTGACTTTC. Translating it yields CASSRRSGTANSGANVLTF.

The gene calls are TRBV6-5 and TRBJ2-7; 7 bases are a match to TRBD1. V lost 0 bases and J lost 1; bases outside the gene matches: 6. The CDR3 spans 16 residues. Germline loops: CDR1 MNHEY, CDR2 SVGAGI. The CDR3 DNA sequence: TGTGCCAGCAGTTACTCTATTAGGGGACAGTCCTACGAGCAGTACTTC. Its protein product is CASSYSIRGQSYEQYF.

The chain employs TRBV6-5 and TRBJ1-5; the D gene is possibly TRBD1 (5 bases). Germline lookup yields CDR1 MNHEY and CDR2 SVGAGI. This CDR3 has 14 residues. The germline V and J ends were trimmed by 8 bases and 4 bases, with 15 bases remaining between them. CDR3 sequence reads: CASVYWGGNQPQHF. CDR3 nucleotides: TGTGCCAGCGTCTATTGGGGGGGGAATCAGCCCCAGCATTTT.

The chain links TRBV7-2 to TRBJ2-1, with D perhaps TRBD2 (5 bases). The V gene's germline CDR1 is SGHTA and CDR2 FQGNSA. The germline V and J ends were trimmed by 3 bases and 4 bases, with 10 bases remaining between them. The CDR3 consists of 14 residues. Here the CDR3 reads CASSFAGRYNEQFF. CDR3 DNA: TGTGCCAGCAGCTTCGCGGGTCGATACAATGAGCAGTTCTTC.

The chain employs TRBV3-1 (or the pseudogene TRBV3-2) and TRBJ1-2; a weak D match, TRBD1 (6 bases). The germline V gene has CDR1 LGHDT and CDR2 YNNKEL (reference sequence). Trimming removed 4 bases at V and 4 bases at J, with 13 bases between. The CDR3 contains 14 residues. The DNA for the CDR3 is TGTGCCAGCAGCCCCCGGACAGCAACCTATGGCTACACCTTC. Protein sequence: CASSPRTATYGYTF.

This chain connects TRBV9 to TRBJ1-3; TRBD1 aligns across 8 bases. The CDR3 has 18 amino acids. Germline V lookup: CDR1 SGDLS, CDR2 YYNGEE. V dropped 3 bases and J dropped 2; count of bases not matched to a gene: 13. In DNA form, the CDR3 reads TGTGCCAGCAGCGGACCCCCGGACAGGGTGGTAGCTGGAAACACCATATATTTT. It is translated as CASSGPPDRVVAGNTIYF.

This clone occurred a few times. The chain is built from TRBV28 and TRBJ2-1, with D possibly being TRBD1 (6 bases). The CDR3 runs to 16 residues. CDR1 and CDR2 from the germline V gene are MDHEN and SYDVKM. The germline V and J ends were trimmed by 3 bases and 4 bases, with 16 bases remaining between them. CDR3 loop: CASSFVHGTPYNEQFF. CDR3 DNA: TGTGCCAGCAGTTTCGTACACGGGACACCATACAATGAGCAGTTCTTC.

The chain combines TRBV2 with TRBJ2-1, with a tentative D call TRBD2 (7 bases). Germline V gene sequence: CDR1 SNHLY, CDR2 FYNNEI. Between the trimmed V and J ends, which lost 10 bases and 7 bases, there was a span of 11 bases. CDR3 size: 11 residues. The CDR3 sequence is CATEGGNEQFF. In DNA, the CDR3 is TGTGCCACCGAGGGGGGGAATGAGCAGTTCTTC.

V gene TRBV27 combines with J gene TRBJ1-5, with D perhaps matching TRBD1 (5 bases). V lost 5 bases and J lost 5, with 13 bases in between. CDR1 and CDR2 from the germline V gene are MNHEY and SMNVEV (reference sequence). The CDR3 has 14 amino acids. As DNA, the CDR3 is TGTGCCAGCAGTACACGGGGGTACCATCAGCCCCAGCATTTT. This gives the protein CASSTRGYHQPQHF.